This TCR beta chain was identified in a study of memory CD4+ T cells and cytomegalovirus serostatus. Single viable CD3+CD4+CD8-CD45RO+ cells were sorted as the memory CD4+ T cells. After thawing, CD4+ T cells were positively selected. Using immunoSEQ multiplex PCR, the repertoire was profiled, and TCRdb retains in-frame clones only, with some absent. Of around 41,000 clones detected, 76% appear once; the ten largest clones hold 5% to 7%. CDR3 length: 11 amino acids. In germline, CDR1 is DFQATT, CDR2 SNEGSKA (reference sequence). The V end lost 2 bases, the J end lost 8 bases, and 9 bases lay between the germline ends.

The receptor comes from an adult in good health and CMV-seronegative. This rearrangement joins TRBV20-1 to TRBJ1-2; D unclear. Specimen: memory CD4+ T cells from blood. The DNA for the CDR3 is TGCAGTGCTAGACCTCCTAAAGGCTACACCTTC. Protein: CSARPPKGYTF.